This is a list of T cell receptor beta chains from one sample in a study of cytomegalovirus exposure and HLA in healthy donors. This table comes from immunoSEQ multiplex PCR, and its TCRdb copy is limited to in-frame clones, with some not included. The sample carries roughly 130,000 clones, about 78% recorded once. Sequenced input: PBMCs. The origin of the receptors is a human donor in good health. The CDR3 runs from the conserved cysteine through the conserved F or W. The D gene is left open where the match is weak. Where a row states a size, it is once, few, many or the class of an expanded clone; other rows omit it.

cdr3_aa	cdr3_nt	v_call	cdr3_length	d_call	j_call	clone_size
CASTGRTNEKLFF	TGTGCCAGTACAGGGAGAACTAATGAAAAACTGTTTTTT	TRBV14	13	-	TRBJ1-4	-
CASRFLYRVAGELFF	TGTGCCAGCAGATTTCTTTACAGGGTGGCCGGGGAGCTGTTTTTT	TRBV6-5	15	-	TRBJ2-2	-
CASSMTRINTQYF	TGTGCCAGCAGCATGACTAGAATTAATACGCAGTATTTT	TRBV7-2	13	-	TRBJ2-3	-
CASSAGTGLGYTF	TGTGCCAGCAGCGCCGGGACAGGGTTGGGCTACACCTTC	TRBV7-3	13	TRBD1	TRBJ1-2	-
CASSPGLGTEEKQYF	TGTGCCAGCAGCCCCGGCCTGGGGACAGAAGAGAAACAGTACTTC	TRBV7-3	15	TRBD1	TRBJ2-7	once
CASSLDEGMGYSYEQYF	TGTGCCAGCAGCTTAGATGAGGGAATGGGATACTCCTACGAGCAGTACTTC	TRBV11-2	17	-	TRBJ2-7	-
CASSQDVATGGAGKLFF	TGCGCCAGCAGCCAAGATGTTGCGACAGGGGGCGCGGGAAAACTGTTTTTT	TRBV4-1	17	TRBD1	TRBJ1-4	-
CASSFSVGTGELFF	TGTGCCAGCAGCTTTTCCGTCGGCACCGGGGAGCTGTTTTTT	TRBV11-2	14	-	TRBJ2-2	-
CASSYSGTRGETQYF	TGTGCCAGCAGTTACTCCGGGACTAGGGGAGAGACCCAGTACTTC	TRBV6-5	15	TRBD2	TRBJ2-5	-
CASTKAGYNEQFF	TGTGCCAGCACCAAAGCGGGGTACAATGAGCAGTTCTTC	TRBV6-5	13	TRBD2	TRBJ2-1	-
CASSLRTSGRQGNYEQYF	TGTGCCAGCAGCCTCCGGACTAGCGGGAGGCAGGGGAACTACGAGCAGTACTTC	TRBV7-8	18	TRBD2	TRBJ2-7	-
CASSQSRVQETQYF	TGTGCCAGCAGTCAGTCCCGGGTACAAGAGACCCAGTACTTC	TRBV2	14	-	TRBJ2-5	-
CSATGLAGYEQYF	TGCAGCGCTACTGGACTAGCGGGCTACGAGCAGTACTTC	TRBV29-1	13	TRBD2	TRBJ2-7	-
CASSSDRGLYGYTF	TGTGCCAGCAGTTCGGACAGGGGCTTATATGGCTACACCTTC	TRBV27	14	TRBD1	TRBJ1-2	-
CASGRRGGNTEAFF	TGTGCCAGCGGGAGAAGGGGAGGGAACACTGAAGCTTTCTTT	TRBV27	14	-	TRBJ1-1	-
CASSEVFGGAGQETQYF	TGTGCCAGCAGTGAGGTTTTTGGGGGCGCGGGCCAAGAGACCCAGTACTTC	TRBV6-1	17	-	TRBJ2-5	-
CASSLAVSTDTQYF	TGCGCCAGCAGCTTAGCGGTTAGCACAGATACGCAGTATTTT	TRBV5-1	14	-	TRBJ2-3	-
CSARYTGELLF	TGCAGTGCTAGGTACACCGGGGAGCTGCTTTTT	TRBV20-1	11	-	TRBJ2-2	-
CASSWGTSETQYF	TGTGCCAGCAGCTGGGGGACATCGGAGACCCAGTACTTC	TRBV7-3	13	-	TRBJ2-5	few
CASNSGTRDPYEQYF	TGTGCCAGCAACTCCGGGACTAGGGATCCCTACGAGCAGTACTTC	TRBV2	15	TRBD2	TRBJ2-7	-
CSGGPSRNTEAFF	TGCAGCGGCGGGCCCTCGAGGAACACTGAAGCTTTCTTT	TRBV29-1	13	-	TRBJ1-1	-
CASSLGRAGNQPQHF	TGTGCCAGCAGCTTAGGCCGGGCAGGGAATCAGCCCCAGCATTTT	TRBV13	15	-	TRBJ1-5	few
CASSLEGGNSPLHF	TGTGCCAGCAGCTTGGAGGGAGGGAATTCACCCCTCCACTTT	TRBV5-6	14	-	TRBJ1-6	-
CAWSGTRVDEQYF	TGTGCCTGGAGTGGGACTAGGGTCGACGAGCAGTACTTC	TRBV30	13	TRBD2	TRBJ2-7	-
CASSLDGGFSETQYF	TGTGCCAGCAGCTTAGATGGGGGGTTTAGCGAGACCCAGTACTTC	TRBV7-2	15	-	TRBJ2-5	-
CAIKGQGAGAVPTGELFF	TGTGCCATCAAGGGCCAGGGGGCCGGGGCTGTACCCACCGGGGAGCTGTTTTTT	TRBV10-3	18	TRBD1	TRBJ2-2	-
CASRQPARYGYTF	TGTGCCAGCAGGCAACCCGCGAGGTATGGCTACACCTTC	TRBV28	13	-	TRBJ1-2	-
CASSSPPGVNTGELFF	TGCGCCAGCAGCTCCCCCCCGGGAGTGAACACCGGGGAGCTGTTTTTT	TRBV5-1	16	-	TRBJ2-2	-
CASSSSGGSYNEQFF	TGTGCCAGCAGCTCCAGCGGGGGCTCCTACAATGAGCAGTTCTTC	TRBV7-2	15	TRBD2	TRBJ2-1	-
CAIKGGVPGWNSGELFF	TGTGCCATCAAGGGAGGAGTTCCGGGATGGAATTCCGGGGAGCTGTTTTTT	TRBV10-3	17	-	TRBJ2-2	-
CASSDRGGIWNIQYF	TGTGCCAGCAGCGACCGCGGGGGGATTTGGAACATTCAGTACTTC	TRBV7-2	15	TRBD2	TRBJ2-4	-
CSSSLSGTGLTGELFF	TGTTCCAGCAGCTTATCCGGGACAGGTTTAACCGGGGAGCTGTTTTTT	TRBV7-9	16	TRBD1	TRBJ2-2	-
CASARQANYGYTF	TGTGCCAGCGCCCGACAGGCTAACTATGGCTACACCTTC	TRBV2	13	-	TRBJ1-2	few
CASSLVMGGRGVEQYF	TGCGCCAGCAGCTTGGTGATGGGCGGGAGAGGTGTTGAGCAGTACTTC	TRBV5-1	16	TRBD2	TRBJ2-7	few
CASRGQPSNQPQHF	TGTGCCAGCAGGGGACAGCCTAGCAATCAGCCCCAGCATTTT	TRBV28	14	TRBD1	TRBJ1-5	-
CASSKDVGVQNTEAFF	TGTGCCAGCAGCAAAGACGTCGGTGTCCAGAACACTGAAGCTTTCTTT	TRBV21-1	16	-	TRBJ1-1	-
CASSPWGSGDVGANTEAFF	TGCGCCAGCAGCCCTTGGGGCTCGGGGGACGTAGGGGCAAACACTGAAGCTTTCTTT	TRBV5-1	19	-	TRBJ1-1	-
CASSFRTSGGAWEQFF	TGTGCCAGCAGTTTCAGGACTAGCGGGGGGGCATGGGAGCAGTTCTTC	TRBV6-5	16	TRBD2	TRBJ2-1	-
CASSFYSGAVFSGANVLTF	TGCGCCAGCAGCTTCTATAGCGGGGCGGTTTTCTCTGGGGCCAACGTCCTGACTTTC	TRBV5-1	19	TRBD2	TRBJ2-6	-
CASSADRGYTEAFF	TGTGCCAGCAGCGCCGACAGGGGGTACACTGAAGCTTTCTTT	TRBV7-6	14	TRBD1	TRBJ1-1	-
CASSYSGRRSPHYEQYF	TGTGCCAGCAGCTATAGCGGGAGGAGGAGCCCACACTACGAGCAGTACTTC	TRBV11-2	17	TRBD2	TRBJ2-7	once
CASSATGGGNEQFF	TGTGCCAGCAGTGCGACAGGGGGCGGGAATGAGCAGTTCTTC	TRBV2	14	TRBD1	TRBJ2-1	-
CASSLAVRGGGYTF	TGTGCCAGCAGCTTAGCCGTCCGAGGGGGCGGCTACACCTTC	TRBV7-9	14	TRBD1	TRBJ1-2	-
CASSLVGGSGELFF	TGTGCCAGCAGCCTTGTCGGGGGTTCCGGGGAGCTGTTTTTT	TRBV11-2	14	-	TRBJ2-2	few
CASSIGTSGGTDTQYF	TGTGCCAGCAGCATTGGGACTAGCGGAGGTACAGATACGCAGTATTTT	TRBV9	16	TRBD2	TRBJ2-3	-
CASSGTGETQYF	TGTGCCAGCAGTGGGACAGGGGAGACCCAGTACTTC	TRBV7-9	12	TRBD1	TRBJ2-5	-
CASSPSGPGTDTQYF	TGTGCCAGCAGCCCTAGCGGTCCCGGGACAGATACGCAGTATTTT	TRBV28	15	TRBD2	TRBJ2-3	-